These 19 T cell receptor beta chains were sequenced from one sample in a study of T-cell reconstitution after alpha-beta-depleted transplantation in children. Preparation of the TCRbeta library involved a method that used unique molecular identifiers. TCRdb passed the PCR reads through MiXCR, listing each CDR3 protein once. Here the sample spans about 980,000 distinct CDR3 sequences, about 31% being singletons. The sequences come from PBMCs, mostly from graft donor cells, collected 360 days after TCRalphabeta/CD19-depleted stem cell transplant. These TCRs come from a boy under two years old who had a stem cell transplant for SCID, so the T cells may come from the graft donor.

The chain couples TRBV2 to TRBJ2-7; no definite D call. Germline CDR1 is SNHLY and CDR2 is FYNNEI. The CDR3 runs to 14 residues. V lost 8 bases and J lost 2, with 16 bases in between. CDR3 DNA sequence: TGTGCCAGCCTCGAGCTAGGGTACCCCTACGAGCAGTACTTC. This codes for CASLELGYPYEQYF.

Notes on this clonotype: One end of the junction does not line up with germline, which may come from a read error. The chain carries TRBV7-9 and TRBJ2-1; 11 nucleotides align to TRBD2. CDR1 SEHNR and CDR2 FQNEAQ come from the germline V gene (reference sequence). CDR3 length equals 14 residues. CDR3 bases: TGTTCCAGCAGTTCGGGACTAGCGGCAATCGGGCAGTTCTTC. This gives the protein CSSSSGLAAIGQFF.

The rearrangement uses TRBV4-1 and TRBJ2-7, with TRBD1 identical over 7 bases. Unmatched junction bases numbered 6, after V lost 4 bases and J lost 0 bases. The CDR3 covers 15 residues. Germline-derived CDR1 and CDR2 are MGHRA and YSYEKL. The CDR3 nucleotides read TGCGCCAGCAGCCGACAGGGATTCAGCTCCTACGAGCAGTACTTC. Translated: CASSRQGFSSYEQYF.

The chain uses TRBV4-2 and TRBJ1-1; D remains unclear. CDR3 length: 15 amino acids. V lost 1 base to trimming and J lost 3 bases, with 12 bases between them. Germline V gene lookup returns CDR1 LGHNA and CDR2 YNFKEQ. CDR3: CASSQGARTDTEAFF. The CDR3 DNA sequence: TGTGCCAGCAGCCAAGGGGCAAGAACTGACACTGAAGCTTTCTTT.

The chain recombines TRBV15 with TRBJ2-7; D gene uncertain. Germline V gene lookup returns CDR1 LNHNV and CDR2 YYDKDF (reference sequence). V was trimmed by 0 bases and J by 0 bases, leaving 9 bases between them. The CDR3 covers 15 residues. DNA of the CDR3: TGTGCCACCAGCAGAGATACCGGGTTCTCCTACGAGCAGTACTTC. As protein: CATSRDTGFSYEQYF.

The chain recombines TRBV3-1 with TRBJ2-7; D call uncertain. Looked up from germline, CDR1 is LGHDT and CDR2 is YNNKEL (reference sequence). The CDR3 is 14 residues long. Trimming took 4 bases from V and 2 from J, leaving 12 bases between them. The CDR3 DNA is TGTGCCAGCAGCCGTAGTTGGGCCCCCTACGAGCAGTACTTC. Amino acid sequence: CASSRSWAPYEQYF.

This clonotype was found many times. The chain couples TRBV6-1 to TRBJ2-7; TRBD1 or TRBD2 may be the D gene (5 bases each). The CDR3 is made up of 15 amino acids. V lost 5 bases, J lost 0 bases, and 14 bases lay in between. CDR1 MNHNS and CDR2 SASEGT come from the germline V gene. CDR3 region: CASSRGVGVSYEQYF. In nucleotides, the CDR3 is TGTGCCAGCAGTCGAGGGGTAGGGGTCTCCTACGAGCAGTACTTC.

DNA of the CDR3: TGCGCCAGCAGCTGGCTACCCTTCCCCGAAGGGGGCCAACGCTACACCTTC. The encoded protein is CASSWLPFPEGGQRYTF. The genes are TRBV5-1 and TRBJ1-2, with 7 bases lining up with TRBD1. This CDR3 has 17 amino acids. Germline CDR1 reads SGHRS; CDR2 reads YFSETQ. J was trimmed by 9 bases and V by 3 bases; bases with no gene match: 20.

The V call is TRBV9, the J call TRBJ2-2, with 8 bases identical to TRBD1. The CDR3 covers 15 residues. Trimming cost V 6 bases and J 5 bases; bases outside gene matches: 9. The germline V gene encodes CDR1 SGDLS and CDR2 YYNGEE. The CDR3 is CASTTTTGATGELFF. The CDR3 nucleotides are TGTGCCAGCACCACCACGACAGGGGCTACCGGGGAGCTGTTTTTT.

V and J are TRBV7-9 and TRBJ2-7, with TRBD1 matching 7 bases. The ends lost 2 bases at V and 1 base at J; junction bases unmatched: 5. The V gene's germline CDR1 is SEHNR and CDR2 FQNEAQ (reference sequence). The CDR3 covers 15 residues. CDR3 nucleotide sequence: TGTGCCAGCAGCTTAACGGGACAGAGATCCTACGAGCAGTACTTC. It translates to CASSLTGQRSYEQYF.

V and J are TRBV7-2 and TRBJ2-3; unclear D gene. The germline V gene has CDR1 SGHTA and CDR2 FQGNSA. The CDR3 runs to 16 residues. Trimming stripped 0 bases from V and 3 bases from J, with 13 bases between. This chain's CDR3 is CASSLAGRSPTDTQYF. The CDR3 DNA sequence: TGTGCCAGCAGCTTAGCCGGGCGCTCCCCTACAGATACGCAGTATTTT.

In its sample, this clonotype was seen a few times. V usage is TRBV30 and J usage is TRBJ2-1; D ambiguous. With 0 bases removed from V and 10 bases from J, the gap between germline ends came to 10 bases. The V gene's germline CDR1 is GTSNPN and CDR2 SVGIG (reference sequence). CDR3 length: 12 residues. CDR3 nucleotide sequence: TGTGCCTGGAGTGTACTACGACGGGAGCAGTTCTTC. It translates to CAWSVLRREQFF.

The chain has TRBV20-1 and TRBJ2-7; 8 positions match TRBD1. Germline CDR1 is DFQATT and CDR2 is SNEGSKA (reference sequence). The CDR3 runs 14 residues. J was trimmed by 0 bases and V by 4 bases; bases with no gene match: 5. The CDR3 loop is CSAIRTGSSYEQYF. The CDR3 coding sequence is TGCAGTGCTATACGGACAGGGAGCTCCTACGAGCAGTACTTC.

The chain carries TRBV6-5 and TRBJ2-3, with D possibly TRBD2 on 6 matching bases. The V end lost 0 bases, the J end lost 3 bases, and 19 bases lay between the germline ends. Germline CDR1 MNHEY, CDR2 SVGAGI. CDR3 length: 18 residues. CDR3 sequence: CASSYSKVSGAMTDTQYF. DNA for the CDR3: TGTGCCAGCAGTTACTCGAAGGTTAGCGGCGCGATGACAGATACGCAGTATTTT.

This clonotype was seen more than once but under ten times. This chain links TRBV9 with TRBJ2-1; 9 nucleotides line up with TRBD2. Germline CDR1 SGDLS, CDR2 YYNGEE. Trimming cost V 0 bases and J 0 bases; bases outside gene matches: 13. This CDR3 has 20 residues. For the CDR3, the DNA is TGTGCCAGCAGCGTAGGGGGGAGCGGGGGGACTCTTAACTCCTACAATGAGCAGTTCTTC. Protein: CASSVGGSGGTLNSYNEQFF. Full variable domain (missing parts from reference TRBV9 and TRBJ2-1): DSGVTQTPKHLITATGQRVTLRCSPRSGDLSVYWYQQSLDQGLQFLIQYYNGEERAKGNILERFSAQQFPDLHSELNLSSLELGDSALYFCASSVGGSGGTLNSYNEQFFGPGTRLTVL.

In its sample, this clonotype was seen once. This chain joins TRBV28 and TRBJ2-1; D might be TRBD2 (5 bases). The CDR3 contains 16 residues. Trimming cost V 6 bases and J 0 bases, with 15 bases left between them. Germline CDR1 and CDR2: MDHEN and SYDVKM. The CDR3: CASRTPGEGSYNEQFF. CDR3 in DNA: TGTGCCAGCAGGACCCCCGGGGAAGGCTCCTACAATGAGCAGTTCTTC.

This clonotype has just a few counts. V and J are TRBV5-1 and TRBJ1-1; D remains ambiguous. Germline assignment: CDR1 SGHRS and CDR2 YFSETQ. The CDR3 has 15 residues. V was cut by 4 bases and J by 1 base, with 14 bases left in between. CDR3 amino acids: CASSRWEIKNTEAFF. The DNA for the CDR3 is TGCGCCAGCAGCCGCTGGGAGATAAAGAACACTGAAGCTTTCTTT. Supplemented by reference TRBV5-1 and TRBJ1-1, the full variable domain reads KAGVTQTPRYLIKTRGQQVTLSCSPISGHRSVSWYQQTPGQGLQFLFEYFSETQRNKGNFPGRFSGRQFSNSRSEMNVSTLELGDSALYLCASSRWEIKNTEAFFGQGTRLTVV.

V usage is TRBV7-8 and J usage is TRBJ2-7; weak D call: TRBD2 (6 bases). V was shortened by 2 bases and J by 2 bases, with 13 bases between the two germline ends. The CDR3 length is 15 residues. The V gene's germline CDR1 is SGHVS and CDR2 FQNEAQ. The chain's CDR3 is CASSLFGGGTYEQYF. CDR3 sequence (DNA): TGTGCCAGCAGCTTATTCGGGGGAGGTACCTACGAGCAGTACTTC.

This chain joins TRBV29-1 and TRBJ2-5; D might be TRBD1 (6 bases). The germline V gene has CDR1 SQVTM and CDR2 ANQGSEA. The CDR3 loop spans 12 amino acids. The V end was cut by 7 bases, the J end by 5 bases, with 14 bases between. In nucleotides, the CDR3 is TGCAGCGACCACAGGGTCGGGGAGACCCAGTACTTC. Its protein product is CSDHRVGETQYF.